This entry lists 8 T cell receptor beta chains sequenced from one sample in a study of blood T cell repertoires in COVID-19. This table comes from immunoSEQ multiplex PCR, and its TCRdb copy is limited to in-frame clones, with some not included. The sample shows tens of thousands of clones, 79% of them seen only once. The sample consisted of peripheral blood. Receptors were obtained from a human donor in a cohort sampled during active COVID-19.

This clone came up a few times. CDR3: CASSLGPLETQYF. In DNA form, the CDR3 reads TGCGCCAGCAGCTTGGGTCCTCTGGAGACCCAGTACTTC. The rearrangement uses TRBV5-1 and TRBJ2-5; D remains ambiguous. Germline CDR1 reads SGHRS; CDR2 reads YFSETQ. CDR3 length equals 13 residues. V was shortened by 0 bases and J by 5 bases, with 8 bases between the two germline ends.

This clone was observed a single time. The chain joins TRBV7-2 to TRBJ2-5, with a weak D call TRBD1 (6 bases). Trimming removed 5 bases at V and 3 bases at J, with 13 bases between. Germline CDR1 is SGHTA and CDR2 is FQGNSA. This CDR3 contains 14 residues. This chain's CDR3 is CASSHRAPEETQYF. CDR3 sequence (DNA): TGTGCCAGCAGCCACAGGGCCCCGGAAGAGACCCAGTACTTC. The variable domain in full, with the rest retrieved from reference TRBV7-2 and TRBJ2-5, is GAGVSQSPSNKVTEKGKDVELRCDPISGHTALYWYRQSLGQGLEFLIYFQGNSAPDKSGLPSDRFSAERTGGSVSTLTIQRTQQEDSAVYLCASSHRAPEETQYFGPGTRLLVL.

Turning to this clone: One junction end does not reproduce the germline sequence, and a read error may be involved. The chain uses TRBV19 and TRBJ2-5; D uncertain. The CDR3 runs 12 residues. CDR1 is LNHDA, CDR2 SQIVND, per germline (reference sequence). The chain's CDR3 is CASSRHQETQYF. The CDR3 DNA reads as TGTGCCAGTAGTAGGCACCAGGAGACCCAGTACTTC.

At least ten counts were recorded for this clone. This sequence joins TRBV6-5 and TRBJ1-2; the match to TRBD1 covers 7 bases. Looked up from germline, CDR1 is MNHEY and CDR2 is SVGAGI. The CDR3 contains 14 residues. Losses at the gene ends were 8 bases for V and 7 bases for J; bases not matched to a gene: 13. The CDR3 here is CASFHLRTGGGYTF. The CDR3 coding sequence is TGTGCCAGCTTTCATCTCCGGACAGGAGGTGGCTACACCTTC.

The chain combines TRBV7-9 with TRBJ2-3, with D maybe TRBD2 (5 bases). CDR3 length equals 15 residues. Germline assignment: CDR1 SEHNR and CDR2 FQNEAQ (reference sequence). V dropped 1 base and J dropped 2 bases, with 10 bases sitting between them. The CDR3 DNA sequence: TGTGCCAGCAGCTTAGTGACCGGGGTCACAGATACGCAGTATTTT. Translation gives CASSLVTGVTDTQYF.

The rearrangement links TRBV18 to TRBJ2-2; the match to TRBD2 covers 9 bases. This CDR3 region has 15 residues. V dropped 3 bases and J dropped 6; count of bases not matched to a gene: 5. Germline CDR1 and CDR2: KGHSH and LQKENI. In DNA, the CDR3 is TGTGCCAGCTCACCGATTAGCGGGAGTTCCGGGGAGCTGTTTTTT. This codes for CASSPISGSSGELFF.

This rearrangement joins TRBV4-3 to TRBJ2-2, with 7 bases fitting TRBD2. There are 14 residues in the CDR3. J was trimmed by 7 bases and V by 8 bases; bases with no gene match: 10. CDR1 is LGHNA and CDR2 is YSLEER in the germline V gene. CDR3 coding DNA: TGCGCCAGCCGGGGAGGGGCGAAGGGCGGGGAGCTGTTTTTT. Translated: CASRGGAKGGELFF.

The chain has TRBV6-1 and TRBJ1-2; TRBD1 matches 12 bases. This CDR3 is built from 17 residues. The V segment lost 4 bases and the J segment 4 bases; nucleotides outside the gene matches: 10. The germline V gene encodes CDR1 MNHNS and CDR2 SASEGT. This CDR3 is CASSGGPGTGGLYGYTF. CDR3 nucleotides: TGTGCCAGCAGTGGAGGGCCCGGGACAGGGGGCCTCTATGGCTACACCTTC.